This T cell receptor beta chain emerged from a study of molecular identifiers for immune sequencing clone quantification. At the level of the study: Replicates split RNA from roughly 21,000 or 96,000 naive CD8 cells five ways, and the researchers sequenced four portions. The study, taken as a whole, reports: Spiked Jurkat TCR RNA originating from one cell could reportedly be identified amid approximately 900,000 naive cells.

Trimming took off 5 bases at V and 1 base at J, with 19 bases between the two ends. This CDR3 has 16 residues. CDR1 and CDR2 (germline): SGHDT, YYEEEE. This clonotype was observed a few times. Its specificity is not known. TCRdb called the PCR reads again in MiXCR, with one record for every CDR3 protein. The sample comprises about 500,000 distinct CDR3 sequences, over 20% of which are singletons, and about 0.84% rests with the top ten. The gene calls are TRBV5-6 and TRBJ2-7; D may correspond to TRBD1 or TRBD2 (5 bases each). The TCR originated in a human donor in good health. Some libraries in this study had Jurkat cell RNA spiked in. The sample consisted of naive CD8+ T cells from blood, with Jurkat cell RNA spiked in. Subset denoted: FACS-sorted CD8+CD4-CCR7+CD45RA+ naive T cells. The CDR3 sequence: CASSPGRRLRSYEQYF. The CDR3, as DNA: TGTGCCAGCAGTCCAGGGAGAAGATTGAGATCCTACGAGCAGTACTTC.